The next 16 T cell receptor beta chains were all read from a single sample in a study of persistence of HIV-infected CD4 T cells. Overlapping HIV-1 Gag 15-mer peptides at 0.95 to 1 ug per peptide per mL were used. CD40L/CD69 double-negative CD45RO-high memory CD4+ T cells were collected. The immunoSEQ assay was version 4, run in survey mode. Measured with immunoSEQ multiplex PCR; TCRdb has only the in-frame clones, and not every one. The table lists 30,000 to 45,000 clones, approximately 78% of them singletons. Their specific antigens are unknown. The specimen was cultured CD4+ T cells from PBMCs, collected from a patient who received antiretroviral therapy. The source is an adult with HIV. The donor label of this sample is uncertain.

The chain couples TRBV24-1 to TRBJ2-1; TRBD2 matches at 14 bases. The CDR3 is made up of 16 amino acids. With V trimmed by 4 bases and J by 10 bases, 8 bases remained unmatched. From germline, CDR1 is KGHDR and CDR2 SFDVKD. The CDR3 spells CATSDSRLAGGQEQFF. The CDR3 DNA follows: TGTGCCACCAGTGACTCTAGACTAGCGGGGGGGCAGGAGCAGTTCTTC.

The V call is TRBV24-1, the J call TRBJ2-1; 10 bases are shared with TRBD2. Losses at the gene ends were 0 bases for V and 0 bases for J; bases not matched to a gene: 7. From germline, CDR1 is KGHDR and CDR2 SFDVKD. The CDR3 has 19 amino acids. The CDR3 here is CATSDLASGGLSSYNEQFF. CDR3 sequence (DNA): TGTGCCACCAGTGATTTGGCTAGCGGGGGCCTGAGCTCCTACAATGAGCAGTTCTTC.

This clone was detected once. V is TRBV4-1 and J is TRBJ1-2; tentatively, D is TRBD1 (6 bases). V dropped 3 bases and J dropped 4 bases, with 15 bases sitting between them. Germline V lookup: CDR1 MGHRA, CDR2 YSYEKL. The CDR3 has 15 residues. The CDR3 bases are TGCGCCAGCAGCCAGGCAGGGGCCCTGGGCTATGGCTACACCTTC. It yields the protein CASSQAGALGYGYTF.

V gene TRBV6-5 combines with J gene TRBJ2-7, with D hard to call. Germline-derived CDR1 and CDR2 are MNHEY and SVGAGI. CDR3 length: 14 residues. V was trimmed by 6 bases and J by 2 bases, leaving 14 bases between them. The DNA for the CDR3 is TGTGCCAGCAGCATACTTGCACCCACCTACGAGCAGTACGTC. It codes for CASSILAPTYEQYV.

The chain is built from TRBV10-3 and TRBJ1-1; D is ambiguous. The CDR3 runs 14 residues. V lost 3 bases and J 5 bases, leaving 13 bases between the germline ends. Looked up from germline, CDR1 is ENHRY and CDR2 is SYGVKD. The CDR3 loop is CAISDYTRGTEAFF. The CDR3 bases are TGTGCCATCAGTGACTACACCCGTGGGACTGAAGCTTTCTTT.

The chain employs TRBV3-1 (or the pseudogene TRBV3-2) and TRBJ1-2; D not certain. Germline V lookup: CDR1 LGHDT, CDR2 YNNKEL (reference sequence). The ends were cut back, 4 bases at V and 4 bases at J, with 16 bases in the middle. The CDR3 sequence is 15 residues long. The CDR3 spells CASSPRPLAAYGYTF. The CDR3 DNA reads TGTGCCAGCAGCCCTCGCCCCTTGGCAGCCTATGGCTACACCTTC.

The CDR3 sequence: CASTNSQRGGADTQYF. The CDR3 nucleotides are TGCGCCAGCACCAATTCTCAGCGGGGGGGAGCAGATACGCAGTATTTT. V is TRBV5-1 and J is TRBJ2-3, with 10 bases aligning to TRBD2. Germline-derived CDR1 and CDR2 are SGHRS and YFSETQ. Losses at the gene ends were 6 bases for V and 4 bases for J; bases not matched to a gene: 11. The CDR3 has 16 amino acids.

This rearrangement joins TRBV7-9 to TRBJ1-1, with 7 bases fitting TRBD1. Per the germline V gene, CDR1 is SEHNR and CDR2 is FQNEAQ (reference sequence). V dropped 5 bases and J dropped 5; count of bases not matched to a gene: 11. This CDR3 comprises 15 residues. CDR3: CASSRNRGAETEAFF. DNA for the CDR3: TGTGCCAGCAGCCGCAACAGGGGCGCTGAGACTGAAGCTTTCTTT.

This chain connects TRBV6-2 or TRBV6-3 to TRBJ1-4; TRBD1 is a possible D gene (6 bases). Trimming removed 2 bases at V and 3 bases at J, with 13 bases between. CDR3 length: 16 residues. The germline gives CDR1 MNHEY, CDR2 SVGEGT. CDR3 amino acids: CASSYGPGASNEKLFF. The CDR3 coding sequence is TGTGCCAGCAGTTACGGCCCAGGGGCATCTAATGAAAAACTGTTTTTT.

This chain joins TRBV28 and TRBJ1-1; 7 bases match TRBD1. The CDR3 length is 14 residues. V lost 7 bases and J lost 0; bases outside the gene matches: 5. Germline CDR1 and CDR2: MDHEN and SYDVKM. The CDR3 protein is CASITGVMNTEAFF. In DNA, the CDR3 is TGTGCCAGCATAACAGGGGTCATGAACACTGAAGCTTTCTTT.

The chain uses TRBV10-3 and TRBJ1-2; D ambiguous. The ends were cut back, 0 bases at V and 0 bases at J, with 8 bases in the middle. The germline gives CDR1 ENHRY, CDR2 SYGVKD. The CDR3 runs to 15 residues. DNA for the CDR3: TGTGCCATCAGTGAGTCGGGTAATTCTAACTATGGCTACACCTTC. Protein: CAISESGNSNYGYTF.

The CDR3 reads CASSYLAGGANEQFF. CDR3 DNA sequence: TGTGCCAGCAGTTACCTGGCGGGGGGAGCCAATGAGCAGTTCTTC. This sequence joins TRBV6-5 and TRBJ2-1, with 8 positions matching TRBD2. Germline CDR1 is MNHEY and CDR2 is SVGAGI. This CDR3 region has 15 residues. Losses at the gene ends were 2 bases for V and 6 bases for J; bases not matched to a gene: 6.

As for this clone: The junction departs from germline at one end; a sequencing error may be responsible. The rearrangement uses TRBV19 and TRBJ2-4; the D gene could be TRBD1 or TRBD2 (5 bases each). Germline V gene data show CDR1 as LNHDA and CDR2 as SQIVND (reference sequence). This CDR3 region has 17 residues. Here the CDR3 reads CASSARDPQLAINIQYF. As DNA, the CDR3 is TGTGCCAGTAGTGCCCGGGACCCACAGTTAGCCATAAACATTCAGTACTTC.

The CDR3 DNA is TGTGCCAGTAGGCTACAGCTGAACACTGAAGCTTTCTTT. Its translation: CASRLQLNTEAFF. This chain uses TRBV19 with TRBJ1-1, with no clear D. The germline V and J ends were trimmed by 6 bases and 0 bases, with 8 bases remaining between them. The CDR3 contains 13 residues. Germline V CDR1 and CDR2: LNHDA, SQIVND (reference sequence).

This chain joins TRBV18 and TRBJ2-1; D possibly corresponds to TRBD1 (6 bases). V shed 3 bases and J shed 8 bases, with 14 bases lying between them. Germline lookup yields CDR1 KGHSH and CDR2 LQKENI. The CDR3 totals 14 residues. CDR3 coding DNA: TGTGCCAGCTCACCGCCCACGACAGGTTATGAGCAGTTCTTC. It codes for CASSPPTTGYEQFF.

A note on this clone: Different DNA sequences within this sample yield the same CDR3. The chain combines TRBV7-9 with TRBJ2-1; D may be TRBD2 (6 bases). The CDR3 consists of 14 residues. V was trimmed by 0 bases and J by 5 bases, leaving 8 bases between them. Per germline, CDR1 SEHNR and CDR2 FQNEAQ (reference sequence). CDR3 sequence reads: CASSLAGTHNEQFF. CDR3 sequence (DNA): TGTGCCAGCAGCTTAGCCGGGACTCACAATGAGCAGTTCTTC.